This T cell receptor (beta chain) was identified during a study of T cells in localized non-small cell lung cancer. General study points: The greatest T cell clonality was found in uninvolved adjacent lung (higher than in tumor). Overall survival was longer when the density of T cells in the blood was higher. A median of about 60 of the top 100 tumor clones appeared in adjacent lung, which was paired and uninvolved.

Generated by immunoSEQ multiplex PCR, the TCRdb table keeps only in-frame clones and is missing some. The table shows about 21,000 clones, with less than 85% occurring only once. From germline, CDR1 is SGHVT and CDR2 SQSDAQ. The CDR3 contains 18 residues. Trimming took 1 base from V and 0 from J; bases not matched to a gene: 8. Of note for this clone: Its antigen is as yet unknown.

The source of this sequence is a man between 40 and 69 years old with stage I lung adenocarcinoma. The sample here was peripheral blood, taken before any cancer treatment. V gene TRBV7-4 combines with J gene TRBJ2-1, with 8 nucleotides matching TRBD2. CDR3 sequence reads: CASSLEVVAGSSYNEQFF. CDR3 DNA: TGTGCCAGCAGCTTAGAGGTGGTAGCGGGGTCCTCCTACAATGAGCAGTTCTTC.